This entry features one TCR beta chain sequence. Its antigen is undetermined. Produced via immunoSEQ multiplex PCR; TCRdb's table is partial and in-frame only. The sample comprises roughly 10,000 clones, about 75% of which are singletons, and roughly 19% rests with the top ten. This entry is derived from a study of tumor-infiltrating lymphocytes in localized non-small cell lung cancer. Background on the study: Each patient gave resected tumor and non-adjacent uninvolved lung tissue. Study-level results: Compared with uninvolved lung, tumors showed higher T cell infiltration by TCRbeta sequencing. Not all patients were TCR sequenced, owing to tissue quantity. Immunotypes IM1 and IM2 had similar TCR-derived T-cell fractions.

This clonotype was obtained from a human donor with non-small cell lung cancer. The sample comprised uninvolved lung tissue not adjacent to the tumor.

The CDR3 DNA is TGTGCCAGCAGTAAGACGACAGCTAACTATGGCTACACCTTC. Protein sequence: CASSKTTANYGYTF. The chain uses TRBV5-5 and TRBJ1-2, with TRBD1 as a possible D gene (5 bases). This CDR3 has 14 amino acids. Trimming left V 5 bases short and J 0 bases short, with 11 bases between. CDR1 is SGHKS, CDR2 YYEKEE, per germline (reference sequence).